The 17 T cell receptor beta chains below were found in one sample sequenced in a study of blood T cell repertoires in COVID-19. TCRdb keeps only in-frame clones here, not all; method: immunoSEQ multiplex PCR. The sample has about 250,000 clones; roughly 90% are singletons. The sequencing input was PBMCs or T cells enriched from blood (not recorded which). The receptors come from a woman in her twenties or thirties with acute COVID-19.

As for this clone: Additional DNA sequences in this sample encode the identical CDR3. The chain links TRBV19 to TRBJ1-1, with a weak D call TRBD1 (6 bases). The CDR3 has 14 amino acids. The V gene's germline CDR1 is LNHDA and CDR2 SQIVND (reference sequence). V was pared by 5 bases and J by 1 base, with 11 bases between. The CDR3 DNA sequence: TGTGCCAGTAGTCCCCAGGGGCGGAACACTGAAGCTTTCTTT. The encoded protein is CASSPQGRNTEAFF.

The chain links TRBV30 to TRBJ2-5; 11 bases fit TRBD2. Germline V gene lookup returns CDR1 GTSNPN and CDR2 SVGIG (reference sequence). J was trimmed by 6 bases and V by 2 bases; bases with no gene match: 5. This CDR3 has 14 amino acids. The CDR3: CAWSTLAGVKTQYF. For the CDR3, the DNA is TGTGCCTGGAGTACACTAGCGGGGGTAAAGACCCAGTACTTC.

This clone was detected only a few times. The chain uses TRBV4-1 and TRBJ2-7; 9 bases map to TRBD1. The CDR3 spans 14 residues. The V gene end was trimmed by 2 bases and the J gene end by 6 bases; junction bases not matched to a gene: 5. Germline loops: CDR1 MGHRA, CDR2 YSYEKL. The CDR3 spells CASSQPGQGREQYF. CDR3 in DNA: TGCGCCAGCAGCCAACCTGGACAGGGGCGCGAGCAGTACTTC.

This sequence joins TRBV29-1 and TRBJ1-2, with a tentative D call TRBD1 (6 bases). Between the trimmed V and J ends, which lost 4 bases and 8 bases, there was a span of 29 bases. Germline-derived CDR1 and CDR2 are SQVTM and ANQGSEA. The CDR3 runs to 17 residues. CDR3 region: CSVGSPPVGGKFGGYTF. CDR3 nucleotide sequence: TGCAGCGTTGGATCCCCTCCGGTTGGGGGCAAGTTCGGGGGCTACACCTTC.

This chain links TRBV3-1 (or the pseudogene TRBV3-2) with TRBJ2-1; TRBD2 is a possible D gene (6 bases). Trimming took off 0 bases at V and 6 bases at J, with 15 bases between the two ends. The CDR3 spans 16 residues. From germline, CDR1 is LGHDT and CDR2 YNNKEL (reference sequence). CDR3 DNA sequence: TGTGCCAGCAGCCAAGACGTGGCGGGGCACCCCAATGAGCAGTTCTTC. Protein: CASSQDVAGHPNEQFF.

This clone showed up just once. The genes are TRBV11-3 and TRBJ2-1; perhaps TRBD1 as D (5 bases). Between the trimmed V and J ends, which lost 6 bases and 2 bases, there was a span of 8 bases. Germline-derived CDR1 and CDR2 are SGHNT and YENEEA. The CDR3 consists of 13 residues. The chain's CDR3 is CASSFRAYNEQFF. CDR3 bases: TGTGCCAGCAGTTTCAGGGCCTACAATGAGCAGTTCTTC.

Turning to this clone: Different DNA sequences within this sample yield the same CDR3. The genes are TRBV6-5 and TRBJ1-4; maybe TRBD1 (6 bases). The CDR3 sequence is 14 residues long. V was cut by 0 bases and J by 8 bases, with 10 bases left in between. From germline, CDR1 is MNHEY and CDR2 SVGAGI. The CDR3 DNA is TGTGCCAGCAGTTACTCACAGGGTGGGGAAAAACTGTTTTTT. Translating gives CASSYSQGGEKLFF.

The chain couples TRBV27 to TRBJ2-1; 7 bases align to TRBD1. The CDR3 length is 16 residues. V shed 6 bases and J 3 bases; nucleotides not matched to a gene: 11. The germline gives CDR1 MNHEY, CDR2 SMNVEV (reference sequence). The CDR3: CASSKPRDRSYNEQFF. CDR3 coding DNA: TGTGCCAGCAGCAAACCTCGGGACAGAAGCTACAATGAGCAGTTCTTC.

The CDR3 is CSVWDRDSYEQYF. CDR3 sequence (DNA): TGCAGCGTGTGGGACAGGGACTCCTACGAGCAGTACTTC. The V and J genes are TRBV29-1 and TRBJ2-7; TRBD1 agrees at 9 bases. This CDR3 spans 13 amino acids. J was trimmed by 0 bases and V by 6 bases; bases with no gene match: 3. CDR1 is SQVTM, CDR2 ANQGSEA, per germline.

This clone was found a few times. The CDR3 region is CASSSQNTGELFF. The CDR3, as DNA: TGTGCCAGCAGTTCACAGAACACCGGGGAGCTGTTTTTT. This chain connects TRBV12-3 or TRBV12-4 to TRBJ2-2; the D is unclear. This CDR3 comprises 13 residues. Trimming took off 4 bases at V and 1 base at J, with 4 bases between the two ends.

This clone occurred once. The V gene is TRBV15, the J gene TRBJ2-5; D perhaps matches TRBD2 (5 bases). CDR1 is LNHNV and CDR2 is YYDKDF in the germline V gene (reference sequence). V lost 1 base to trimming and J lost 4 bases, with 16 bases between them. The CDR3 length is 16 residues. The CDR3 protein is CATSRGWADFGETQYF. The CDR3 DNA reads as TGTGCCACCAGCAGAGGATGGGCGGACTTTGGAGAGACCCAGTACTTC.

The chain uses TRBV5-1 and TRBJ1-1, with TRBD1 as a possible D gene (6 bases). This CDR3 contains 17 residues. Germline CDR1 SGHRS, CDR2 YFSETQ. Trimming cost V 2 bases and J 1 base, with 18 bases left between them. For the CDR3, the DNA is TGCGCCAGCAGCTTAGGATTTACGGGACACCAGAACACTGAAGCTTTCTTT. This codes for CASSLGFTGHQNTEAFF.

V is TRBV4-3 and J is TRBJ1-1; D not resolved. This CDR3 is 16 amino acids long. Germline CDR1 reads LGHNA; CDR2 reads YSLEER. Trimming took 1 base from V and 5 from J, leaving 17 bases between them. CDR3 amino acids: CASSQGSQRPRTEAFF. CDR3 nucleotides: TGCGCCAGCAGCCAAGGATCCCAAAGACCCAGGACTGAAGCTTTCTTT.

This clone was counted a single time. The V call is TRBV29-1, the J call TRBJ1-2; no definite D call. Germline-derived CDR1 and CDR2 are SQVTM and ANQGSEA. Deletions cut 5 bases from V and 2 bases from J, with 15 bases between. This CDR3 has 14 amino acids. The chain's CDR3 is CSVYQESGNYGYTF. The DNA for the CDR3 is TGCAGCGTTTACCAGGAATCGGGGAACTATGGCTACACCTTC.

In its sample, this clone was seen once. The chain is built from TRBV7-8 and TRBJ2-7; D gene ambiguous. Per germline, CDR1 SGHVS and CDR2 FQNEAQ. The germline V and J ends were trimmed by 8 bases and 0 bases, with 17 bases remaining between them. The CDR3 runs 15 residues. The DNA for the CDR3 is TGTGCCAGCGCTCCACCCCAGGCCCACTCCTACGAGCAGTACTTC. Translation: CASAPPQAHSYEQYF.

The chain links TRBV7-2 to TRBJ1-2; the match to TRBD1 covers 7 bases. CDR3 length: 14 residues. V dropped 5 bases and J dropped 4; count of bases not matched to a gene: 7. Germline V gene data show CDR1 as SGHTA and CDR2 as FQGNSA. The CDR3: CASSIPRGPYGYTF. DNA of the CDR3: TGTGCCAGCAGCATCCCGAGGGGGCCCTATGGCTACACCTTC. The whole variable domain, filled in from reference TRBV7-2 and TRBJ1-2, reads GAGVSQSPSNKVTEKGKDVELRCDPISGHTALYWYRQSLGQGLEFLIYFQGNSAPDKSGLPSDRFSAERTGGSVSTLTIQRTQQEDSAVYLCASSIPRGPYGYTFGSGTRLTVV.

The CDR3 coding sequence is TGTGCCAGCCAGGGACAGGGGGGATCCCAAGAGACCCAGTACTTC. Its translation: CASQGQGGSQETQYF. The chain carries TRBV2 and TRBJ2-5; 11 bases align to TRBD1. This CDR3 is built from 15 residues. The trim removed 8 bases at V and 1 base at J, leaving 6 bases unmatched. Germline CDR1 SNHLY, CDR2 FYNNEI.